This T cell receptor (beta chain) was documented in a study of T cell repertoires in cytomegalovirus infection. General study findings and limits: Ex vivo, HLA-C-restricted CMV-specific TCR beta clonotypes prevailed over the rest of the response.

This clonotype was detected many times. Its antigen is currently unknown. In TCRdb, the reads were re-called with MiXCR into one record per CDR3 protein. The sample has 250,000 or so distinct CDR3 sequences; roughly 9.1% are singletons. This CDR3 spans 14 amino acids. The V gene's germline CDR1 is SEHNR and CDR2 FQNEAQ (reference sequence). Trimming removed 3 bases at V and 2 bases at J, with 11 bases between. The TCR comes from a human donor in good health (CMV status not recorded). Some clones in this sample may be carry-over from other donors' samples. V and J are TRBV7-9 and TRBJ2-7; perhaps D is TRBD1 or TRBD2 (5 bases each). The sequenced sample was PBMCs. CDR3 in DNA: TGTGCCAGCAGCTTCCGGGACGTCCCCTACGAGCAGTACTTC. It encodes CASSFRDVPYEQYF.